One sample yielded the 16 T cell receptor beta chains listed below, sequenced in a study of shared clonotypes between healthy human individuals. The method was immunoSEQ multiplex PCR; TCRdb's version includes in-frame clones alone and lacks a portion of them. The data show millions of clones, just over 90% seen once. CD8 cells regarded as naive lacked CD45RO, were positively chosen for CCR7, and omitted terminally differentiated effector memory CD45RA+ cells. The specimen sequenced was naive CD8+ T cells from PBMCs. Receptors originate from a man younger than 35 in good health. Some clones in this sample may be carry-over from other donors' samples.

V gene TRBV25-1 combines with J gene TRBJ2-7, with TRBD1 matching 7 bases. Germline loops: CDR1 MGHDK, CDR2 SYGVNS. Unmatched junction bases numbered 6, after V lost 3 bases and J lost 7 bases. The CDR3 has 13 amino acids. CDR3 sequence reads: CASSDLATGEQYF. CDR3 nucleotides: TGTGCCAGCAGTGACTTGGCGACAGGGGAGCAGTACTTC.

The chain couples TRBV4-1 to TRBJ1-4, with D possibly matching TRBD1 (5 bases). Germline-derived CDR1 and CDR2 are MGHRA and YSYEKL. The CDR3 has 16 amino acids. V dropped 5 bases and J dropped 4 bases, with 17 bases sitting between them. CDR3 coding DNA: TGCGCCAGCAGCGCACCTCCAGGGATGGGTAATGAAAAACTGTTTTTT. This encodes CASSAPPGMGNEKLFF.

The chain is built from TRBV27 and TRBJ2-7; TRBD1 is a possible D gene (6 bases). V was cut by 5 bases and J by 2 bases, with 13 bases left in between. CDR3 size: 14 residues. Germline loops: CDR1 MNHEY, CDR2 SMNVEV (reference sequence). The CDR3: CASSPRQAAYEQYF. The CDR3 coding sequence is TGTGCCAGCAGTCCTCGACAGGCGGCCTACGAGCAGTACTTC.

This chain uses TRBV25-1 with TRBJ2-7; no firm D call. The CDR3 contains 16 residues. Deletions cut 2 bases from V and 3 bases from J, with 17 bases between. CDR1 is MGHDK and CDR2 is SYGVNS in the germline V gene. DNA for the CDR3: TGTGCCAGCAGTGAAACGGCCGTCAGAGGCATCTACGAGCAGTACTTC. Residues: CASSETAVRGIYEQYF.

This clone was seen only once. The V gene is TRBV2, the J gene TRBJ2-7; 10 bases are shared with TRBD2. The CDR3 covers 14 residues. Germline loops: CDR1 SNHLY, CDR2 FYNNEI. The trim removed 8 bases at V and 4 bases at J, leaving 8 bases unmatched. DNA of the CDR3: TGTGCCAGCGGACGGGGACTAGCGATGTACGAGCAGTACTTC. It is translated as CASGRGLAMYEQYF. Full variable domain (outside the CDR3, taken from reference TRBV2 and TRBJ2-7): EPEVTQTPSHQVTQMGQEVILRCVPISNHLYFYWYRQILGQKVEFLVSFYNNEISEKSEIFDDQFSVERPDGSNFTLKIRSTKLEDSAMYFCASGRGLAMYEQYFGPGTRLTVT.

The V and J genes are TRBV7-3 and TRBJ2-5; D possibly corresponds to TRBD1 (5 bases). Germline CDR1 is SGHTA and CDR2 is FQGTGA. This CDR3 contains 13 residues. The V and J ends lost 5 bases and 5 bases respectively, with 12 bases between them. CDR3 DNA sequence: TGTGCCAGCAGCGAAACCAGGGTGGAGACCCAGTACTTC. It yields the protein CASSETRVETQYF.

This chain connects TRBV9 to TRBJ1-1; D is undetermined. CDR3 length: 12 residues. Germline assignment: CDR1 SGDLS and CDR2 YYNGEE. V lost 4 bases to trimming and J lost 8 bases, with 12 bases between them. CDR3 sequence: CASSPSGREAFF. In DNA form, the CDR3 reads TGTGCCAGCAGCCCCTCCGGCAGGGAAGCTTTCTTT.

The J gene is TRBJ2-5, the V gene TRBV29-1, with D uncertain. With 6 bases removed from V and 0 bases from J, the gap between germline ends came to 14 bases. The CDR3 contains 14 residues. Germline lookup yields CDR1 SQVTM and CDR2 ANQGSEA. The CDR3 here is CSVGRRLDQETQYF. The CDR3 coding sequence is TGCAGCGTCGGACGGAGACTGGACCAAGAGACCCAGTACTTC.

The chain combines TRBV6-6 with TRBJ2-7, with 9 bases matching TRBD2. Germline V gives CDR1 MNHNY, CDR2 SVGAGI (reference sequence). V gave up 1 base and J gave up 4 bases; unmatched junction bases: 5. The CDR3 sequence is 15 residues long. The CDR3 region has the DNA TGTGCCAGCAGTTACTTCCCAGCGGGAGGTTACGAGCAGTACTTC. This translates into CASSYFPAGGYEQYF.

V usage is TRBV4-1 and J usage is TRBJ2-1; D not resolved. Germline V gene lookup returns CDR1 MGHRA and CDR2 YSYEKL. The V end lost 0 bases, the J end lost 2 bases, and 11 bases lay between the germline ends. The CDR3 is 16 residues long. CDR3 residues: CASSQEGTGPYNEQFF. CDR3 bases: TGCGCCAGCAGCCAAGAAGGTACGGGCCCCTACAATGAGCAGTTCTTC.

The rearrangement links TRBV2 to TRBJ1-1; a weak D match, TRBD1 (5 bases). Trimming stripped 3 bases from V and 3 bases from J, with 17 bases between. Looked up from germline, CDR1 is SNHLY and CDR2 is FYNNEI. The CDR3 totals 16 residues. The CDR3 DNA reads as TGTGCCAGCAGTGACAAACCCAGGGAAGTAGACACTGAAGCTTTCTTT. It is translated as CASSDKPREVDTEAFF.

The CDR3 DNA is TGTGCCAGCCTTGGGACTAGCGGGAGCGTCACCGGGGAGCTGTTTTTT. Translated: CASLGTSGSVTGELFF. The chain joins TRBV18 to TRBJ2-2; 14 bases align to TRBD2. CDR1 is KGHSH, CDR2 LQKENI, per germline. The CDR3 has 16 residues. Trimming at V came to 8 bases and at J to 4 bases, leaving 6 bases not matched to a gene.

The V and J genes are TRBV28 and TRBJ2-7; TRBD2 matches 13 bases. V gave up 5 bases and J gave up 3 bases; unmatched junction bases: 10. CDR1 MDHEN and CDR2 SYDVKM come from the germline V gene. The CDR3 contains 17 residues. The CDR3 spells CASSLQPGLAGNYEQYF. CDR3 bases: TGTGCCAGCAGTCTACAACCGGGACTAGCGGGAAACTACGAGCAGTACTTC.

This chain links TRBV7-9 with TRBJ2-7; 14 bases agree with TRBD2. Germline CDR1 SEHNR, CDR2 FQNEAQ (reference sequence). The junction had 14 bases not matched to a gene; V was cut back by 2 bases and J by 5 bases. The CDR3 runs 19 residues. The CDR3 DNA is TGTGCCAGCAGCTTACCAACCGGGACTAGCGGGAGATTTAGCAACGAGCAGTACTTC. The encoded protein is CASSLPTGTSGRFSNEQYF.

This chain joins TRBV19 and TRBJ1-1, with TRBD1 matching over 7 bases. This CDR3 is 15 amino acids long. With V trimmed by 3 bases and J by 1 base, 5 bases remained unmatched. Germline V gene lookup returns CDR1 LNHDA and CDR2 SQIVND (reference sequence). CDR3 amino acids: CASSMGTAPNTEAFF. The CDR3, as DNA: TGTGCCAGTAGTATGGGGACAGCTCCGAACACTGAAGCTTTCTTT.

To note about this clone: The sample has other DNA sequences that encode this CDR3 too. The chain employs TRBV28 and TRBJ2-3, with D perhaps TRBD2 (5 bases). V lost 5 bases to trimming and J lost 3 bases, with 9 bases between them. CDR3 size: 13 residues. Germline-derived CDR1 and CDR2 are MDHEN and SYDVKM. CDR3 nucleotide sequence: TGTGCCAGCAGTCATCGAGGGACAGATACGCAGTATTTT. This gives the protein CASSHRGTDTQYF.